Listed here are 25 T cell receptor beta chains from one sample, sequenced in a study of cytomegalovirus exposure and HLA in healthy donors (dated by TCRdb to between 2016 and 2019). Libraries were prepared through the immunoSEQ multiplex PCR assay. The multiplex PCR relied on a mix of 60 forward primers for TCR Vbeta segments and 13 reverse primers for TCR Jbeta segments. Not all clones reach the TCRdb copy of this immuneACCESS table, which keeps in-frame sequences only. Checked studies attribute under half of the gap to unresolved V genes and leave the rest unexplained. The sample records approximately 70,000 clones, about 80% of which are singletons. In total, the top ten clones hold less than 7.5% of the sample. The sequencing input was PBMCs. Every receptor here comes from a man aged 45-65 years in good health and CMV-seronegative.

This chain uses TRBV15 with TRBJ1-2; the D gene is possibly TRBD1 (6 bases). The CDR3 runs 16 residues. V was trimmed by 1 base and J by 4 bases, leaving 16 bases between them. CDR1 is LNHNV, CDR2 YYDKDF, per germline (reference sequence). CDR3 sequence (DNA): TGTGCCACCAGCAGAGGTAGTCATAGGGACACCTATGGCTACACCTTC. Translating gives CATSRGSHRDTYGYTF. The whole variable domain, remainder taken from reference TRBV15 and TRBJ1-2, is DAMVIQNPRYQVTQFGKPVTLSCSQTLNHNVMYWYQQKSSQAPKLLFHYYDKDFNNEADTPDNFQSRRPNTSFCFLDIRSPGLGDTAMYLCATSRGSHRDTYGYTFGSGTRLTVV.

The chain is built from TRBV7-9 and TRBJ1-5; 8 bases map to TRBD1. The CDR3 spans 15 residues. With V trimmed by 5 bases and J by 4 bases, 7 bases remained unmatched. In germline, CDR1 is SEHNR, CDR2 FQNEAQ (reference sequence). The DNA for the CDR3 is TGTGCCAGCAGCGTCCAGGGGGCGAATAATCAGCCCCAGCATTTT. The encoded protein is CASSVQGANNQPQHF.

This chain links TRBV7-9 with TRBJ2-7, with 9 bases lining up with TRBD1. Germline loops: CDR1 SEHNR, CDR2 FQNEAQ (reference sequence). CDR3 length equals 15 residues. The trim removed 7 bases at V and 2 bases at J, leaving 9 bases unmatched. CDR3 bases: TGTGCCAGCATCAGGGACAGGGAGTCGACCTACGAGCAGTACTTC. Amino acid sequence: CASIRDRESTYEQYF.

Here the CDR3 reads CASGVRATYEQYF. The CDR3 coding sequence is TGTGCCAGCGGTGTCAGGGCAACCTACGAGCAGTACTTC. The V gene is TRBV28, the J gene TRBJ2-7; weak D call: TRBD1 (5 bases). Trimming cost V 8 bases and J 2 bases, with 13 bases left between them. The CDR3 contains 13 residues. The germline V gene encodes CDR1 MDHEN and CDR2 SYDVKM. The complete variable domain, with remaining parts taken from reference TRBV28 and TRBJ2-7, reads DVKVTQSSRYLVKRTGEKVFLECVQDMDHENMFWYRQDPGLGLRLIYFSYDVKMKEKGDIPEGYSVSREKKERFSLILESASTNQTSMYLCASGVRATYEQYFGPGTRLTVT.

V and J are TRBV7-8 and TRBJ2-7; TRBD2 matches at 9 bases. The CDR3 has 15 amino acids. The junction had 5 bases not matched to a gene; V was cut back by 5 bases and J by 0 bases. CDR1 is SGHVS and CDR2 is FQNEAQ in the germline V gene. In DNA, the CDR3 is TGTGCCAGCAGCCCCCGGACTAGCGTCTCCTACGAGCAGTACTTC. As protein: CASSPRTSVSYEQYF.

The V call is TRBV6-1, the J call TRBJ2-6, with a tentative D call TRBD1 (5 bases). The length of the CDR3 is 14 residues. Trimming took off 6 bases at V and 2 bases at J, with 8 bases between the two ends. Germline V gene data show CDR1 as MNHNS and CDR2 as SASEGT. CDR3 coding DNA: TGTGCCAGCAGATCGACAGCTGGGGCCAACGTCCTGACTTTC. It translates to CASRSTAGANVLTF.

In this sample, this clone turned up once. CDR3 protein: CASRQNSPLHF. As DNA, the CDR3 is TGTGCCAGTAGACAGAATTCACCCCTCCACTTT. The V call is TRBV6-5, the J call TRBJ1-6; tentatively, D is TRBD1 (5 bases). The germline CDR1 and CDR2 sequences are MNHEY and SVGAGI. The CDR3 is made up of 11 amino acids. V dropped 9 bases and J dropped 7 bases, with 7 bases sitting between them.

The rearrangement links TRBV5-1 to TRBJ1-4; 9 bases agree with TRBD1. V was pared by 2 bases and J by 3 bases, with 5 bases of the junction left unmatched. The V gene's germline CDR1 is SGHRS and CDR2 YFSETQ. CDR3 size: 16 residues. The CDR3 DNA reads TGCGCCAGCAGCTTACAGGGGGCGATGGCTAATGAAAAACTGTTTTTT. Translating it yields CASSLQGAMANEKLFF.

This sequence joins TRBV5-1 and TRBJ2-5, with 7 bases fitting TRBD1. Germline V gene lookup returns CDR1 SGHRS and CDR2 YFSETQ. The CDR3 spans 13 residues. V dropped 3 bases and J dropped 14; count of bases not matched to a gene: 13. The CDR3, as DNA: TGCGCCAGCAGCTGGGGAGACGAGGGGGACAGATACTTC. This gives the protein CASSWGDEGDRYF.

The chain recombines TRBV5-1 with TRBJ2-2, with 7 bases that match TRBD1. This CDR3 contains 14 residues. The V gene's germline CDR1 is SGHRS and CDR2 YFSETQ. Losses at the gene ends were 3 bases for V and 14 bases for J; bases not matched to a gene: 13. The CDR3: CASSYGQVPGVLFF. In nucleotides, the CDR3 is TGCGCCAGCAGCTATGGACAGGTTCCCGGAGTCCTGTTTTTT.

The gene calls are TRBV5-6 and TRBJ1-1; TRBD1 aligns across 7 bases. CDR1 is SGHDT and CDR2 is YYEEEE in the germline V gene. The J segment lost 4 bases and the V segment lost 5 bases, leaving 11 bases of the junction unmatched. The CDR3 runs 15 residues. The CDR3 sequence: CASSLQGPPGTEAFF. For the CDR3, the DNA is TGTGCCAGCAGTCTACAGGGGCCCCCGGGCACTGAAGCTTTCTTT.

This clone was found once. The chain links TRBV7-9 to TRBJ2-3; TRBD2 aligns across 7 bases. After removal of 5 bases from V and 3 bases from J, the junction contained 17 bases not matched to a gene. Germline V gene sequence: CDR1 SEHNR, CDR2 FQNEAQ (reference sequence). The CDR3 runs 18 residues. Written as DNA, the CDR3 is TGTGCCAGCAGCCTCCGGGGGGAGCGGGGCCATGGTACAGATACGCAGTATTTT. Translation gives CASSLRGERGHGTDTQYF.

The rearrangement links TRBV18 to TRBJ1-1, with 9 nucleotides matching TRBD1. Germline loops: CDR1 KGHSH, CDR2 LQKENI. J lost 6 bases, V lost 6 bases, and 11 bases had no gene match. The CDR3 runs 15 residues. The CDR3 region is CASSPFGQGKSEAFF. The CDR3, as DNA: TGTGCCAGCTCCCCCTTCGGACAGGGGAAGTCTGAAGCTTTCTTT.

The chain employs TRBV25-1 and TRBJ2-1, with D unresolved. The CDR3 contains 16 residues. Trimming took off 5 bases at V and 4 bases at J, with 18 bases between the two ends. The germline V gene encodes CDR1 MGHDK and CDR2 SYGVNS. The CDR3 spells CASSPISKLQYNEQFF. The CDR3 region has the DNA TGTGCCAGCAGTCCTATCTCAAAGCTTCAATACAATGAGCAGTTCTTC.

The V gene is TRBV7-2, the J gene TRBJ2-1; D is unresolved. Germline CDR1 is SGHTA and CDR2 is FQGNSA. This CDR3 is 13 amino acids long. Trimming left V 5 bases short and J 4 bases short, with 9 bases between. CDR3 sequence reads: CASSPNWYNEQFF. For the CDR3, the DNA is TGTGCCAGCAGCCCCAACTGGTACAATGAGCAGTTCTTC.

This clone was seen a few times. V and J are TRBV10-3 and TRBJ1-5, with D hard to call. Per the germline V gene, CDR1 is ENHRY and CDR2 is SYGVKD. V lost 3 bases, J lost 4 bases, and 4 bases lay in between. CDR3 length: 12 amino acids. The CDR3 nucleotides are TGTGCCATCAGTGATCAGAATCAGCCCCAGCATTTT. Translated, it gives CAISDQNQPQHF.

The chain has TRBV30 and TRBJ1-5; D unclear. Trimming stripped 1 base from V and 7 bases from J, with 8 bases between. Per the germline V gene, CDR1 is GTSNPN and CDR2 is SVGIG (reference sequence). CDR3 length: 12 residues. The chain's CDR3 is CAWSDRGQPQHF. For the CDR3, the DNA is TGTGCCTGGAGTGATCGGGGACAGCCCCAGCATTTT. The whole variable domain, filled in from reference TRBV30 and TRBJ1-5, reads SQTIHQWPATLVQPVGSPLSLECTVEGTSNPNLYWYRQAAGRGLQLLFYSVGIGQISSEVPQNLSASRPQDRQFILSSKKLLLSDSGFYLCAWSDRGQPQHFGDGTRLSIL.

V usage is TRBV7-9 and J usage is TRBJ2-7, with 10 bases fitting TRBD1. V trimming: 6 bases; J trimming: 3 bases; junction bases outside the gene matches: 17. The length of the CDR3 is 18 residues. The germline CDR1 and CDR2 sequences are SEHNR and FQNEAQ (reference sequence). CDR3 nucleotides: TGTGCCAGCAGAACCAGCCGGGATCCGGGACAGGGGAACTACGAGCAGTACTTC. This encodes CASRTSRDPGQGNYEQYF.

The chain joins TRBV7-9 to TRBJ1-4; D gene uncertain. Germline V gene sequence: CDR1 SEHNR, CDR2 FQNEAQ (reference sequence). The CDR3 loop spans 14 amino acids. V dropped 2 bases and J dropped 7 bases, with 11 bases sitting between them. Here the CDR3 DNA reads TGTGCCAGCAGCTTATTCATTGGAGGTGAAAAACTGTTTTTT. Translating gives CASSLFIGGEKLFF. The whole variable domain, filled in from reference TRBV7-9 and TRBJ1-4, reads DTGVSQNPRHKITKRGQNVTFRCDPISEHNRLYWYRQTLGQGPEFLTYFQNEAQLEKSRLLSDRFSAERPKGSFSTLEIQRTEQGDSAMYLCASSLFIGGEKLFFGSGTQLSVL.

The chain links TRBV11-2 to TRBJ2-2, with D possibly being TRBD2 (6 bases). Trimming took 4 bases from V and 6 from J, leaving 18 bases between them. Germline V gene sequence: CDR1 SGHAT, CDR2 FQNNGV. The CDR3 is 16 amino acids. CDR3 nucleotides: TGTGCCAGCAGCTCGGTCGGGGGTCACTACTCCGGGGAGCTGTTTTTT. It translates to CASSSVGGHYSGELFF.

Here the CDR3 DNA reads TGTGCCAGCAGTTCCCTAAGCCGGGACACGAGAAGGTACGAGCAGTACTTC. This sequence encodes CASSSLSRDTRRYEQYF. The rearrangement uses TRBV27 and TRBJ2-7; tentative D call: TRBD1 (6 bases). Germline V gene data show CDR1 as MNHEY and CDR2 as SMNVEV (reference sequence). The V and J ends lost 4 bases and 4 bases respectively, with 23 bases between them. The CDR3 loop spans 17 amino acids.

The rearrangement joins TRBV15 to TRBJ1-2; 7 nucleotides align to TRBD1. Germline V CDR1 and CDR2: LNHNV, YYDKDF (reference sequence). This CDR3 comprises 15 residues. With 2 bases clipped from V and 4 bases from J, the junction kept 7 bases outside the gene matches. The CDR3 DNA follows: TGTGCCACCAGCAGAACGACCGGGACAGCCTATGGCTACACCTTC. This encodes CATSRTTGTAYGYTF.

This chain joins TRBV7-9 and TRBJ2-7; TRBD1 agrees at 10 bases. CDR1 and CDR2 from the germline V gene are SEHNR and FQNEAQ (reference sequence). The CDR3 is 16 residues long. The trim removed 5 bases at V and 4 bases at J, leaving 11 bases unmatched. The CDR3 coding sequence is TGTGCCAGCAGCGGTCGGGACAGGGGTTCGAGGTACGAGCAGTACTTC. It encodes CASSGRDRGSRYEQYF. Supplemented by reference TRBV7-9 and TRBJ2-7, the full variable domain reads DTGVSQNPRHKITKRGQNVTFRCDPISEHNRLYWYRQTLGQGPEFLTYFQNEAQLEKSRLLSDRFSAERPKGSFSTLEIQRTEQGDSAMYLCASSGRDRGSRYEQYFGPGTRLTVT.

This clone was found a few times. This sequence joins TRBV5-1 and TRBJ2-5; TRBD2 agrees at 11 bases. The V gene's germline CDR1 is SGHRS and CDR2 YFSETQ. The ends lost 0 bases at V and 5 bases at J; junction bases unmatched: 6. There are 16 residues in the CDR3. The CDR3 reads CASSLGPSSGRETQYF. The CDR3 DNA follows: TGCGCCAGCAGCTTGGGTCCCTCTAGCGGGAGGGAGACCCAGTACTTC.

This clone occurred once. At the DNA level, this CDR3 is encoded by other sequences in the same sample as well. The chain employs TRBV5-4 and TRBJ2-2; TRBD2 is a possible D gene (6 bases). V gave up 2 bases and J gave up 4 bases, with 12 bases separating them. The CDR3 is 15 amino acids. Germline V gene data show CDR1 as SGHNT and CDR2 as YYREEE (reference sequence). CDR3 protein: CASSLGQGGTGELFF. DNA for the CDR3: TGTGCCAGCAGCTTAGGGCAGGGAGGCACCGGGGAGCTGTTTTTT. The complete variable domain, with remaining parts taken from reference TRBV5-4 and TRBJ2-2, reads ETGVTQSPTHLIKTRGQQVTLRCSSQSGHNTVSWYQQALGQGPQFIFQYYREEENGRGNFPPRFSGLQFPNYSSELNVNALELDDSALYLCASSLGQGGTGELFFGEGSRLTVL.